This T cell receptor beta chain was identified during a study of cytomegalovirus exposure and HLA in healthy donors. Across the whole study: A data release that came early held 80 million to 95 million unique TCRs from HLA-typed donors.

General study findings and limits: Links to common viral pathogens appeared, in a later analysis, for several of the most significant clusters. One variant, a missense change in DCLRE1C, was linked in a later analysis to TCR beta V- and J-gene trimming.

A multiplex PCR was run with 60 Vbeta primers and 13 Jbeta primers. Profiling relied on immunoSEQ multiplex PCR, and the TCRdb table lists in-frame clones only, not all of them. Here the sample spans around 130,000 clones, approximately 85% being singletons. Concerning this clone: Its antigen is as yet unknown.

The CDR3 consists of 16 residues. V lost 5 bases to trimming and J lost 4 bases; unmatched junction nucleotides: 7. In germline, CDR1 is SGHRS, CDR2 YFSETQ. The source material was PBMCs. The chain carries TRBV5-1 and TRBJ2-3; 13 bases agree with TRBD2. This sequence was found in a boy younger than 18 in good health and CMV-seronegative. For the CDR3, the DNA is TGCGCCAGCAGGTCACTAGCGGGGGGGCCATCAGATACGCAGTATTTT. It encodes CASRSLAGGPSDTQYF.